This T cell receptor (beta chain) is drawn from a study of blood T cell repertoires in COVID-19. Background on the study: The samples span acute and convalescent COVID-19 from the United States, Italy and Spain. T cells, B-cell-depleted T cells, or PBMCs provided the cDNA or gDNA that served as material.

The ends lost 2 bases at V and 7 bases at J; junction bases unmatched: 10. Per germline, CDR1 SGHTA and CDR2 FQGNSA. The CDR3 runs to 16 residues. Authors' analysis steps: Reference gene primer amplification gave estimated nucleated cell counts. Assay: immunoSEQ multiplex PCR; the TCRdb copy retains only in-frame clones and omits some. The V and J calls and clone size come from that table; D and trimming were worked out from the DNA. This table has some 46,000 clones, approximately 80% appearing once. The clonotype was recovered from an older woman with acute or convalescent COVID-19. The chain is built from TRBV7-2 and TRBJ1-2; 10 bases are a match to TRBD1. Sequencing was done on a sample of peripheral blood. The CDR3 sequence is CASSLYGDRGLGGYTF. DNA for the CDR3: TGTGCCAGCAGCTTATATGGGGACAGGGGATTAGGTGGCTACACCTTC.